Listed below are T cell receptor beta chains from one sample, sequenced in a study of shared clonotypes between healthy human individuals. Assay used: immunoSEQ multiplex PCR; TCRdb lists only in-frame clones, some missing. The data show 950,000 to 1,100,000 clones, around 76% seen once. The sequenced sample was memory CD4+ T cells sorted from blood. These receptors all come from a man aged 18 to 35 in good health. CDR3s include the opening cysteine and the closing phenylalanine or tryptophan. The order of the fields is D gene, V gene, J gene, clone size, CDR3 protein, CDR3 DNA. The D gene is left open where the match is weak. Expanded clones get a size class; other rows say once, few or many, or leave the size out.

>.|TRBV7-6|TRBJ2-2|.
CASSTKVGWGGELFF
TGTGCCAGCAGCACAAAGGTAGGGTGGGGCGGGGAGCTGTTTTTT
>TRBD2|TRBV6-1|TRBJ2-2|.
CASSASSGSVGGELFF
TGTGCCAGCAGTGCCTCTAGCGGGAGTGTCGGCGGGGAGCTGTTTTTT
>TRBD2|TRBV30|TRBJ2-2|.
CAWSQASGTNTGELFF
TGTGCCTGGAGTCAGGCTAGCGGGACGAACACCGGGGAGCTGTTTTTT
>.|TRBV30|TRBJ1-5|.
CAWRVNSGPQHF
TGTGCCTGGAGGGTAAACAGCGGGCCCCAGCATTTT
>.|TRBV21-1|TRBJ1-5|.
CASSKEFQGAPGNQPQHF
TGTGCCAGCAGCAAAGAGTTTCAGGGGGCGCCGGGCAATCAGCCCCAGCATTTT
>.|TRBV30|TRBJ1-4|.
CAWGGGREKLFF
TGTGCCTGGGGAGGCGGACGAGAAAAACTGTTTTTT
>.|TRBV30|TRBJ2-3|.
CASTFEASTDTQYF
TGTGCCTCCACGTTCGAGGCCAGCACAGATACGCAGTATTTT
>.|TRBV15|TRBJ1-2|.
CATSRDSYGYTF
TGTGCCACCAGCAGAGATAGCTATGGCTACACCTTC
>.|TRBV5-1|TRBJ2-3|once
CASSLGGARADTQYF
TGCGCCAGCAGCTTGGGTGGGGCGCGGGCAGATACGCAGTATTTT
>.|TRBV18|TRBJ2-3|.
CASSPNVLGASTDTQYF
TGTGCCAGCTCACCAAACGTTTTGGGGGCCTCTACAGATACGCAGTATTTT
>.|TRBV4-3|TRBJ1-2|.
CASSQIESYGYTF
TGCGCCAGCAGCCAAATAGAATCCTATGGCTACACCTTC
>TRBD1|TRBV7-9|TRBJ1-4|.
CASSLQGVGEKLFF
TGTGCCAGCAGCTTGCAGGGGGTGGGAGAAAAACTGTTTTTT
>.|TRBV11-2|TRBJ1-6|.
CASSLAPGASSSPLHF
TGTGCCAGCAGCTTAGCCCCGGGGGCATCGTCCTCACCCCTCCACTTT
>TRBD2|TRBV11-1|TRBJ2-1|.
CASSLKRGVYNEQFF
TGTGCCAGCAGCTTGAAGCGGGGGGTCTACAATGAGCAGTTCTTC
>.|TRBV5-6|TRBJ1-2|.
CASSPYGTHSGGYTF
TGTGCCAGCAGCCCATACGGGACACACTCGGGTGGCTACACCTTC
>.|TRBV5-6|TRBJ1-2|.
CASSSTNVNYGYTF
TGTGCCAGCAGCTCGACAAACGTTAACTATGGCTACACCTTC
>.|TRBV11-3|TRBJ1-1|few
CASSLGYGMNTEAFF
TGTGCCAGCAGCTTAGGGTATGGAATGAACACTGAAGCTTTCTTT
>.|TRBV15|TRBJ2-3|.
CATSRDLMDTQYF
TGTGCCACCAGCAGAGATCTAATGGATACGCAGTATTTT
>TRBD1|TRBV6-6|TRBJ2-4|.
CASSPTGWNIQYF
TGTGCCAGCAGCCCGACAGGGTGGAACATTCAGTACTTC
>.|TRBV7-9|TRBJ2-7|.
CASRVTEFGEQYF
TGTGCCAGCAGGGTGACTGAGTTTGGCGAGCAGTACTTC
>.|TRBV9|TRBJ2-7|few
CASSAPPIYEQYF
TGTGCCAGCAGCGCCCCCCCGATCTACGAGCAGTACTTC
>TRBD1|TRBV6-6|TRBJ2-7|.
CASSYSPGQRSYEQYF
TGTGCCAGCAGTTACTCTCCGGGACAGAGATCCTACGAGCAGTACTTC
>TRBD2|TRBV13|TRBJ2-5|.
CASSPPTSGDQETQYF
TGTGCCAGCAGCCCCCCGACTAGCGGGGACCAAGAGACCCAGTACTTC
>.|TRBV4-3|TRBJ1-2|.
CASSPGTNYGYTF
TGCGCCAGCAGCCCCGGGACCAACTATGGCTACACCTTC
>.|TRBV29-1|TRBJ1-2|.
CSARRGYYGERDYGYTF
TGCAGCGCAAGAAGAGGGTACTATGGAGAGCGTGACTATGGCTACACCTTC
>.|TRBV6-1|TRBJ1-1|.
CASSEVTANTEAFF
TGTGCCAGCAGTGAAGTGACGGCGAACACTGAAGCTTTCTTT
>.|TRBV7-2|TRBJ1-5|.
CASSLRPDAGNQPQHF
TGTGCCAGCAGCTTAAGGCCAGATGCTGGCAATCAGCCCCAGCATTTT
>TRBD2|TRBV7-2|TRBJ2-1|.
CASSLAVGLAGAAKQFF
TGTGCCAGCAGCTTAGCGGTGGGACTAGCGGGAGCGGCCAAGCAGTTCTTC
>.|TRBV4-1|TRBJ2-7|few
CASSQEVRSYEQYF
TGCGCCAGCAGCCAAGAAGTACGGTCCTACGAGCAGTACTTC
>.|TRBV5-4|TRBJ2-5|.
CASSLASGGETQYF
TGTGCCAGCAGCTTGGCCTCAGGTGGAGAGACCCAGTACTTC
>.|TRBV5-1|TRBJ2-1|.
CASSPTGTQLEFF
TGCGCCAGCAGCCCCACCGGGACGCAGTTGGAGTTCTTC
>TRBD1|TRBV5-1|TRBJ1-1|.
CASSLQGAQGRTEAFF
TGCGCCAGCAGCTTACAGGGGGCGCAGGGGAGGACTGAAGCTTTCTTT
>.|TRBV30|TRBJ2-3|.
CAWSLARTPDTQYF
TGTGCCTGGAGCCTAGCGAGAACCCCAGATACGCAGTATTTT
>.|TRBV19|TRBJ2-2|.
CASSVAVSTGELFF
TGTGCCAGTAGTGTCGCAGTCTCCACCGGGGAGCTGTTTTTT
>.|TRBV2|TRBJ2-7|.
CASSGRESVGEQYF
TGTGCCAGCAGTGGAAGGGAATCGGTGGGCGAGCAGTACTTC
>.|TRBV6-5|TRBJ1-5|.
CASSPLAGGNQPQHF
TGTGCCAGCAGTCCCCTCGCAGGGGGCAATCAGCCCCAGCATTTT
>.|TRBV5-1|TRBJ1-1|.
CASSLPTENTEAFF
TGCGCCAGCAGCTTGCCGACAGAGAACACTGAAGCTTTCTTT
>.|TRBV7-9|TRBJ2-6|.
CASSLDSQPRRSGANVLTF
TGTGCCAGCAGCTTAGATTCCCAGCCTAGGCGATCTGGGGCCAACGTCCTGACTTTC
>TRBD1|TRBV11-2|TRBJ1-4|.
CASSPGQGASKLFF
TGTGCCAGCAGTCCGGGACAGGGTGCGTCAAAACTGTTTTTT
>.|TRBV5-8|TRBJ2-5|.
CASSFFHQETQYF
TGTGCCAGCAGCTTCTTCCACCAAGAGACCCAGTACTTC
>.|TRBV4-1|TRBJ2-3|.
CASSQDVGRVRQYF
TGCGCCAGCAGCCAAGACGTTGGGCGGGTTAGGCAGTATTTT
>TRBD2|TRBV12-5|TRBJ2-7|.
CASGPPRTSGSYEQYF
TGTGCTAGTGGACCCCCCCGGACTAGCGGGAGTTACGAGCAGTACTTC
>.|TRBV11-2|TRBJ2-4|.
CASSLDDQVGVAKNIQYF
TGTGCCAGCAGCTTAGACGATCAGGTTGGGGTAGCCAAAAACATTCAGTACTTC
>.|TRBV7-2|TRBJ1-2|.
CASSLAGQGTLYGYTF
TGTGCCAGCAGCTTAGCGGGTCAGGGCACCCTCTATGGCTACACCTTC
>.|TRBV6-1|TRBJ2-7|.
CASMGSKYYEQYF
TGTGCCAGCATGGGCTCCAAGTACTACGAGCAGTACTTC
>TRBD1|TRBV5-1|TRBJ1-5|.
CASSSTPRQGVGHSNQPQHF
TGCGCCAGCAGCTCAACTCCCCGACAGGGGGTCGGACATAGCAATCAGCCCCAGCATTTT
>.|TRBV29-1|TRBJ1-3|.
CSVEEKGNTIYF
TGCAGCGTTGAAGAGAAGGGAAACACCATATATTTT
>TRBD1|TRBV5-8|TRBJ2-2|.
CASSSLQGAGELFF
TGTGCCAGCAGCTCGCTCCAGGGGGCCGGGGAGCTGTTTTTT
>.|TRBV2|TRBJ2-3|.
CASSDSSATDTQYF
TGTGCCAGCAGCGATTCTAGCGCCACAGATACGCAGTATTTT
>TRBD2|TRBV7-9|TRBJ2-2|.
CASSRLGLAGGRTGELFF
TGTGCCAGCAGCCGTCTCGGACTAGCGGGAGGGAGAACCGGGGAGCTGTTTTTT
>.|TRBV7-6|TRBJ2-7|few
CASSPGGTASYEQYF
TGTGCCAGCAGCCCGGGCGGTACAGCCTCCTACGAGCAGTACTTC
>.|TRBV6-6|TRBJ1-2|.
CASTSTSVGGYTF
TGTGCCAGCACCTCCACCTCAGTGGGCGGCTACACCTTC